This entry lists 17 T cell receptor beta chains sequenced from one sample in a study of blood T cell repertoires in COVID-19. Assay: immunoSEQ multiplex PCR; the TCRdb copy retains only in-frame clones and omits some. This table holds over 85,000 clones, 88% found once. Specimen: peripheral blood. Every receptor here comes from an elderly woman with active COVID-19.

The V call is TRBV5-1, the J call TRBJ2-2; tentatively, D is TRBD1 (5 bases). The germline V gene encodes CDR1 SGHRS and CDR2 YFSETQ. This CDR3 region has 14 residues. The V end lost 5 bases, the J end lost 2 bases, and 10 bases lay between the germline ends. The CDR3 DNA reads as TGCGCCAGCAGATTGAGGACAAACACCGGGGAGCTGTTTTTT. As protein: CASRLRTNTGELFF.

This clone was recorded a few times. V gene TRBV25-1 combines with J gene TRBJ2-5; the D gene is possibly TRBD1 (6 bases). V gave up 7 bases and J gave up 7 bases, with 13 bases separating them. CDR1 and CDR2 (germline): MGHDK, SYGVNS. The CDR3 is made up of 12 amino acids. CDR3 coding DNA: TGTGCCAGCACCGGACAGTTCGGGACCCAGTACTTC. Protein product: CASTGQFGTQYF.

The V and J genes are TRBV2 and TRBJ2-6; D is perhaps TRBD1 (5 bases). V dropped 6 bases and J dropped 7 bases, with 13 bases sitting between them. The CDR3 loop spans 14 amino acids. Germline CDR1 SNHLY, CDR2 FYNNEI. The CDR3 DNA is TGTGCCAGCAGGGAATTCGACAGTGCCAACGTCCTGACTTTC. Protein sequence: CASREFDSANVLTF.

The chain links TRBV28 to TRBJ2-7; 8 nucleotides align to TRBD1. Germline V lookup: CDR1 MDHEN, CDR2 SYDVKM. The CDR3 covers 14 residues. Trimming removed 5 bases from V and 2 bases from J; junction bases left unmatched: 5. The CDR3 sequence is CASSLLGQAYEQYF. The CDR3 region has the DNA TGTGCCAGCAGTCTATTGGGACAGGCCTACGAGCAGTACTTC.

The chain has TRBV28 and TRBJ2-2, with D possibly TRBD2 on 6 matching bases. Germline assignment: CDR1 MDHEN and CDR2 SYDVKM. Trimming left V 4 bases short and J 0 bases short, with 12 bases between. The CDR3 loop spans 16 amino acids. CDR3 sequence reads: CASSYPGTSNTGELFF. The DNA for the CDR3 is TGTGCCAGCAGTTACCCCGGGACTTCGAACACCGGGGAGCTGTTTTTT. Drawing the rest from reference TRBV28 and TRBJ2-2, the complete variable domain is DVKVTQSSRYLVKRTGEKVFLECVQDMDHENMFWYRQDPGLGLRLIYFSYDVKMKEKGDIPEGYSVSREKKERFSLILESASTNQTSMYLCASSYPGTSNTGELFFGEGSRLTVL.

V usage is TRBV12-3 or TRBV12-4 and J usage is TRBJ2-3; maybe TRBD1 (6 bases). CDR3 length equals 13 residues. Between the trimmed V and J ends, which lost 5 bases and 3 bases, there was a span of 9 bases. CDR3 DNA: TGTGCCAGCAGTCTGGGGACAACAGATACGCAGTATTTT. This sequence encodes CASSLGTTDTQYF.

Note on this clone: The junction does not match germline at one end; this may be a read error. The chain is built from TRBV2 and TRBJ2-1, with 7 bases lining up with TRBD2. In germline, CDR1 is SNHLY, CDR2 FYNNEI. The CDR3 has 13 amino acids. CDR3 sequence (DNA): TGTGCCAGCAGCGAAGCCGGGGGGATTGCGCAGTTCTTC. Translated: CASSEAGGIAQFF.

The chain has TRBV2 and TRBJ2-5, with 10 bases that match TRBD1. The V gene's germline CDR1 is SNHLY and CDR2 FYNNEI. After removal of 6 bases from V and 5 bases from J, the junction contained 6 bases not matched to a gene. The CDR3 spans 14 residues. The CDR3 DNA sequence: TGTGCCAGCAGGTCGACAGGGGGCGAGGAGACCCAGTACTTC. Translation gives CASRSTGGEETQYF.

The chain combines TRBV10-3 with TRBJ2-1; D is perhaps TRBD1 (5 bases). CDR3 size: 13 residues. The germline V gene has CDR1 ENHRY and CDR2 SYGVKD. The V gene lost 6 bases and the J gene lost 4 bases, with 10 bases spanning the gap. The CDR3 loop is CAIRTVLYNEQFF. The CDR3 DNA reads as TGTGCCATCAGGACAGTCCTTTACAATGAGCAGTTCTTC.

This rearrangement joins TRBV29-1 to TRBJ2-1; the D gene is possibly TRBD2 (7 bases). The CDR3 contains 16 residues. Between the trimmed V and J ends, which lost 7 bases and 5 bases, there was a span of 24 bases. Germline V lookup: CDR1 SQVTM, CDR2 ANQGSEA. The CDR3: CSALGGREKSDNEQFF. CDR3 DNA sequence: TGCAGCGCCCTTGGGGGGCGGGAGAAGAGCGACAATGAGCAGTTCTTC.

The chain recombines TRBV4-3 with TRBJ2-5, with TRBD1 matching 8 bases. The germline V gene has CDR1 LGHNA and CDR2 YSLEER. V lost 1 base to trimming and J lost 5 bases; unmatched junction nucleotides: 6. The CDR3 length is 15 residues. The CDR3 coding sequence is TGCGCCAGCAGCCAAGCCTGGACAGGGCGGGAGACCCAGTACTTC. Its translation is CASSQAWTGRETQYF.

This clone was counted a single time. The J gene is TRBJ2-7, the V gene TRBV27; tentative D call: TRBD1 (6 bases). Germline CDR1 MNHEY, CDR2 SMNVEV (reference sequence). The CDR3 loop spans 14 amino acids. With 2 bases removed from V and 4 bases from J, the gap between germline ends came to 12 bases. The CDR3 bases are TGTGCCAGCAGTTTAGACGGCAGGGGATACGAGCAGTACTTC. It codes for CASSLDGRGYEQYF.

This clone was counted between two and nine times. This chain links TRBV25-1 with TRBJ2-1; 8 bases match TRBD1. This CDR3 has 12 residues. Unmatched junction bases numbered 4, after V lost 4 bases and J lost 11 bases. The germline V gene encodes CDR1 MGHDK and CDR2 SYGVNS. CDR3 in amino acids: CASSATGGKQFF. DNA of the CDR3: TGTGCCAGCAGTGCTACAGGGGGTAAGCAGTTCTTC. Supplemented by reference TRBV25-1 and TRBJ2-1, the full variable domain reads EADIYQTPRYLVIGTGKKITLECSQTMGHDKMYWYQQDPGMELHLIHYSYGVNSTEKGDLSSESTVSRIRTEHFPLTLESARPSHTSQYLCASSATGGKQFFGPGTRLTVL.

This chain joins TRBV6-6 and TRBJ1-6; 7 nucleotides agree with TRBD1. V shed 6 bases, J shed 8 bases, and the junction held 7 bases outside the gene matches. The CDR3 spans 14 residues. From germline, CDR1 is MNHNY and CDR2 SVGAGI (reference sequence). The CDR3 here is CASSPQGPDSPLHF. CDR3 sequence (DNA): TGTGCCAGCAGCCCACAGGGGCCGGATTCACCCCTCCACTTT.

The rearrangement uses TRBV9 and TRBJ2-7; TRBD2 agrees at 8 bases. The germline V gene encodes CDR1 SGDLS and CDR2 YYNGEE. CDR3 length equals 17 residues. V gave up 0 bases and J gave up 6 bases; unmatched junction bases: 14. CDR3: CASSVGVGGGRSGEQYF. CDR3 DNA sequence: TGTGCCAGCAGCGTAGGGGTTGGCGGCGGGAGGTCGGGCGAGCAGTACTTC.

V usage is TRBV7-2 and J usage is TRBJ2-7, with D perhaps TRBD1 (6 bases). Per the germline V gene, CDR1 is SGHTA and CDR2 is FQGNSA. This CDR3 comprises 15 residues. V was cut by 4 bases and J by 6 bases, with 19 bases left in between. CDR3 sequence (DNA): TGTGCCAGCAGCTCCCCGGCAGACAGGCCATCCGAGCAGTACTTC. It codes for CASSSPADRPSEQYF.

V gene TRBV6-5 combines with J gene TRBJ1-1; 7 bases agree with TRBD1. The germline gives CDR1 MNHEY, CDR2 SVGAGI. J was trimmed by 7 bases and V by 5 bases; bases with no gene match: 1. The CDR3 is made up of 11 amino acids. The CDR3 here is CASSRDSEAFF. The CDR3 DNA is TGTGCCAGCAGTCGGGACAGTGAAGCTTTCTTT.